The subject of this entry is one T cell receptor beta chain. What it recognizes is unknown. 5'RACE, which relied on constant-segment primers, yielded TCR alpha and TCR beta cDNA libraries carrying sample barcodes and UMIs. A single record per CDR3 protein comes from TCRdb applying MiXCR to the 5' RACE reads. This table holds about 290,000 distinct CDR3 sequences, roughly 18% found once. The data derive from a study of T-cell memory formation after mild COVID-19. As for the study in general: Each donor largely had its own TCR clusters. Study observations and caveats: Clones from the second wave (peaking day 37) had unconfirmed SARS-CoV-2 specificity.

This CDR3 spans 13 amino acids. The V end was cut by 4 bases, the J end by 4 bases, with 11 bases between. Germline-derived CDR1 and CDR2 are SGHRS and YFSETQ. The chain links TRBV5-1 to TRBJ2-5, with D perhaps matching TRBD1 (6 bases). What was sequenced was PBMCs or a T cell subset sorted from them (not recorded which). The TCR comes from a young man who had mild COVID-19 (a few samples of this study predate the infection). Cell type and time point are not known. As DNA, the CDR3 is TGCGCCAGCAGCGATTACAGGGTAGAGACCCAGTACTTC. Its protein product is CASSDYRVETQYF.